This TCR beta chain was sequenced for a study of T cell changes during pregnancy in multiple sclerosis. Here immunoSEQ multiplex PCR was the method, and the copy in TCRdb shows in-frame clones only, minus some. The sample yields tens of thousands of clones, roughly nine tenths seen once. CDR3 length: 11 residues. Germline CDR1 and CDR2: DFQATT and SNEGSKA (reference sequence). On this clone: Germline is not matched at one junction end, which may reflect a read error.

The chain combines TRBV20-1 with TRBJ1-4, with TRBD1 as a possible D gene (6 bases). The sequence was obtained from a female donor in good health, enrolled as a control in a pregnancy study. Sequences were derived from peripheral blood, sampled after pregnancy. The CDR3 sequence is CSATLGGGSIF. The CDR3 coding sequence is TGCAGTGCTACCCTGGGAGGGGGGTCGATTTTT.